These T cell receptor beta chains were read from a single sample in a study of blood T cell repertoires in COVID-19. Generated by immunoSEQ multiplex PCR, the TCRdb table keeps only in-frame clones and is missing some. The sample yields approximately 270,000 clones, approximately 86% seen once. Source material: peripheral blood. The receptors derive from a middle-aged man with active or convalescent COVID-19. The conserved cysteine and the conserved F or W are not part of the CDR3 here. Each record gives: J gene, V gene, CDR3 protein.

TRBJ2-5 TRBV24-1 ATSDYERAGVETQY
TRBJ2-5 TRBV2 ASSTGTSGAGGETQY
TRBJ1-4 TRBV9 ASSVERGRNEKLF
TRBJ2-7 TRBV7-2 ASSSWTDYEQY
TRBJ1-2 TRBV19 ASRSPPAGDTR
TRBJ1-5 TRBV4-2 ASSQERTGWGGQPQH
TRBJ2-3 TRBV10-1 ASSESRAGISTDTQY
TRBJ1-2 TRBV4-1 ASSPQTGNNYGYT
TRBJ1-1 TRBV11-2 ASSSRTGRSTEAF
TRBJ1-2 TRBV9 ASSHSRAGLNGYT
TRBJ1-2 TRBV18 ASSPKTGANGYT
TRBJ2-7 TRBV4-2 ASSPQTSGYEQY
TRBJ1-3 TRBV30 AWRSQGGRGNTIY
TRBJ2-7 TRBV4-1 ASSQLGAWEQY
TRBJ2-5 TRBV3-1/TRBV3-2 ASSQAPSGETQY
TRBJ1-1 TRBV5-1 ASKGLDRVVNTEAF
TRBJ2-7 TRBV29-1 SVVLAGLYDEQY
TRBJ2-7 TRBV27 ASSLSILVYEQY
TRBJ1-5 TRBV19 ASSKARQGGSQPQH
TRBJ2-6 TRBV5-6 ASSLGQPPVLT
TRBJ1-6 TRBV27 ASSPRSSYNSPLH
TRBJ1-5 TRBV21-1 ASSTRTGLSNQPQH
TRBJ2-1 TRBV29-1 SGSGTSLNEQF
TRBJ2-5 TRBV25-1 ASRPQGYGGETQY
TRBJ2-1 TRBV5-8 ASSPGLAVNSAGNEQF
TRBJ2-1 TRBV9 ASSVGGLSYNEQF
TRBJ1-1 TRBV6-5 ASSRGAGVDTEAF
TRBJ2-5 TRBV7-2 ASSSQTSGREETQY
TRBJ1-6 TRBV19 ASQQGANSPLH
TRBJ1-1 TRBV9 ASSPRTGENTEAF
TRBJ2-2 TRBV18 ASSPSSGRSNTGELF
TRBJ2-5 TRBV5-4 ASSPQGGYQETQY
TRBJ2-1 TRBV2 ASSEGSGNRQF
TRBJ1-2 TRBV2 ASSAGEYGYT
TRBJ2-3 TRBV7-6 ASSPPTGTQY